This T cell receptor (beta chain) was captured in a study of response to subunit inactivated influenza vaccine. Each CDR3 protein gets one entry after TCRdb re-called the RT-PCR reads with MiXCR. The sample includes under 200,000 distinct CDR3 sequences, less than 15% of them seen just once. This CDR3 spans 15 amino acids. Germline V CDR1 and CDR2: LGHNA, YSLEER. The V and J ends lost 0 bases and 4 bases respectively, with 12 bases between them. The same specimen was also included in a second study, on T cells expressing NK-cell markers. This second report adds: cDNA encoding TCR beta was synthesized via 5'RACE template switching incorporating UMIs.

The sample in question was CD8+ T cells sorted from PBMCs, obtained less than 13 days after vaccination. The sequence came from a man aged 50 to 59 who received an inactivated influenza vaccine. The chain couples TRBV4-3 to TRBJ1-2; D may be TRBD1 (6 bases). CDR3 in DNA: TGCGCCAGCAGCCAAGAATCGGACAGCTCCTATGGCTACACCTTC. It is translated as CASSQESDSSYGYTF.